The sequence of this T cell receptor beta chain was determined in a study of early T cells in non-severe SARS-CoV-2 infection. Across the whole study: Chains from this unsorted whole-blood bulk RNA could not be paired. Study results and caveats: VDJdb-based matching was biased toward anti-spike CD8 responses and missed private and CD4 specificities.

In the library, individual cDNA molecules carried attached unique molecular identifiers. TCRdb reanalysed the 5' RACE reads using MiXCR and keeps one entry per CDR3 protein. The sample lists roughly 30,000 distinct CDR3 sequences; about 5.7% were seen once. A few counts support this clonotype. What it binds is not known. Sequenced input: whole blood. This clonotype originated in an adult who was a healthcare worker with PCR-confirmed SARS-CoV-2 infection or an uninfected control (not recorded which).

The CDR3 sequence is CASSMEGPTFANTGELFF. The CDR3 nucleotides are TGTGCCAGTAGTATGGAGGGACCGACGTTCGCGAACACCGGGGAGCTGTTTTTT. V is TRBV19 and J is TRBJ2-2; D is possibly TRBD2 (6 bases). The CDR3 extends over 18 amino acids. V lost 3 bases to trimming and J lost 0 bases, with 17 bases between them. Germline V gives CDR1 LNHDA, CDR2 SQIVND (reference sequence).